These 11 T cell receptor beta chains were all obtained from the same sample, sequenced in a study of cytomegalovirus exposure and HLA in healthy donors. It was with 60 Vbeta and 13 Jbeta primers that the PCR ran. Sequencing was performed with immunoSEQ multiplex PCR; in TCRdb, only in-frame clones are kept and a portion is missing. The sample contains some 150,000 clones, around three quarters of which appear only once. Sequencing used PBMCs. The receptor source for this set is a man aged 35 to 55 in good health and CMV-seronegative.

The chain recombines TRBV5-5 with TRBJ2-4, with D unresolved. Trimming took 0 bases from V and 0 from J, leaving 4 bases between them. The V gene's germline CDR1 is SGHKS and CDR2 YYEKEE (reference sequence). This CDR3 is built from 14 residues. The CDR3 region has the DNA TGTGCCAGCAGCTTGGGACTAGCCAAAAACATTCAGTACTTC. This codes for CASSLGLAKNIQYF.

A single count supports this clone. The chain has TRBV27 and TRBJ2-7; D might be TRBD1 (5 bases). The CDR3 length is 13 residues. Germline assignment: CDR1 MNHEY and CDR2 SMNVEV (reference sequence). The V end was cut by 4 bases, the J end by 7 bases, with 14 bases between. The DNA of the CDR3 is TGTGCCAGCAGTTATGACCAGGGATGGGAGCAGTACTTC. It specifies CASSYDQGWEQYF.

This chain uses TRBV4-3 with TRBJ2-5, with TRBD1 identical over 7 bases. Germline trimming cut 1 base from V and 2 bases from J; bases unmatched to any gene: 1. The V gene's germline CDR1 is LGHNA and CDR2 YSLEER. The CDR3 extends over 14 amino acids. DNA of the CDR3: TGCGCCAGCAGCCAAGTGGGACAGCAAGAGACCCAGTACTTC. Its translation: CASSQVGQQETQYF.

This chain joins TRBV7-8 and TRBJ2-2; TRBD2 matches at 7 bases. V trimming: 7 bases; J trimming: 16 bases; junction bases outside the gene matches: 15. The germline gives CDR1 SGHVS, CDR2 FQNEAQ. CDR3 length: 13 amino acids. CDR3 in amino acids: CASTTGGWAERFF. CDR3 in DNA: TGTGCCAGCACCACGGGGGGATGGGCCGAAAGGTTTTTT.

The V call is TRBV4-3, the J call TRBJ2-2; D unresolved. Germline V lookup: CDR1 LGHNA, CDR2 YSLEER. V was pared by 2 bases and J by 4 bases, with 8 bases between. The CDR3 is made up of 14 amino acids. In DNA, the CDR3 is TGCGCCAGCAGCCAACTACGAGGCACCGGGGAGCTGTTTTTT. This encodes CASSQLRGTGELFF.

The chain employs TRBV9 and TRBJ2-7; TRBD1 is a possible D gene (6 bases). V lost 0 bases and J lost 3, with 10 bases in between. The length of the CDR3 is 14 residues. In germline, CDR1 is SGDLS, CDR2 YYNGEE. The CDR3 protein is CASSVAQGGYEQYF. DNA for the CDR3: TGTGCCAGCAGCGTAGCACAGGGTGGCTACGAGCAGTACTTC.

This chain joins TRBV6-6 and TRBJ2-7; 8 positions agree with TRBD2. The CDR3 is made up of 13 amino acids. CDR1 is MNHNY and CDR2 is SVGAGI in the germline V gene (reference sequence). Losses at the gene ends were 2 bases for V and 6 bases for J; bases not matched to a gene: 3. CDR3 nucleotide sequence: TGTGCCAGCAGTTACCCGGGGGGGGCCGAGCAGTACTTC. As protein: CASSYPGGAEQYF.

V and J are TRBV21-1 and TRBJ2-7; TRBD2 is the table's D call and was not checked against the DNA. TRBV21-1 is tagged as a pseudogene. The CDR3 consists of 15 residues. The CDR3 DNA reads as TGTGCCAGCACCGCGACTAGCGGGACCACCTACGAGCAGTACTTC. Its protein is CASTATSGTTYEQYF.

This clone appeared a few times. V usage is TRBV7-9 and J usage is TRBJ1-1; D might be TRBD1 (6 bases). Germline CDR1 and CDR2: SEHNR and FQNEAQ (reference sequence). With 5 bases removed from V and 6 bases from J, the gap between germline ends came to 16 bases. The CDR3 contains 14 residues. The CDR3 DNA reads TGTGCCAGCAGCCGAAAGGGGGTTGATTCTGAAGCTTTCTTT. It yields the protein CASSRKGVDSEAFF.

This clone showed up just once. The chain combines TRBV4-1 with TRBJ2-5; TRBD2 matches at 7 bases. The DNA end is more similar to TRBJ2-7, so the J call may be wrong. The length of the CDR3 is 17 residues. Germline CDR1 and CDR2: MGHRA and YSYEKL. The CDR3 region is CASSQDRAGAISYEQYF. CDR3 bases: TGCGCCAGCAGCCAAGATAGGGCGGGAGCGATCTCCTACGAGCAGTACTTC.

The chain has TRBV28 and TRBJ2-5; 9 bases are a match to TRBD2. The CDR3 is 14 amino acids. Germline CDR1 and CDR2: MDHEN and SYDVKM. Trimming removed 5 bases from V and 9 bases from J; junction bases left unmatched: 10. The CDR3 sequence: CASSQLAGVSAQYF. CDR3 DNA sequence: TGTGCCAGCAGTCAATTAGCGGGAGTTTCGGCCCAGTACTTC.